The 2 T cell receptor beta chains given below trace back to one sample, sequenced in a study of read filtering for tumor transcriptome and immune sequencing (dated by TCRdb to between 2020 and 2021). For sequencing, an Illumina HiSeq 4000 was employed. The Immunoverse kit was used to build TCR libraries from roughly 370 ng RNA, with molecular barcoded adaptors covering alpha/delta and beta/gamma chains. In TCRdb, the public reads were trimmed at Q25 with fastp and aligned with MiXCR, with productive beta chains retained. Entries that share a CDR3 protein sequence are merged under the most common genes and DNA. Recorded for this sample are fewer than 45,000 distinct CDR3 sequences; around 11% of them occurred a single time. Around 35% of the sample belongs to the ten largest clones. Material: a population of CD138-negative cells sorted from bone marrow. Per the publication, the cell subset or site label means: bone marrow mononuclear cells depleted of CD138+ plasma/myeloma cells by negative magnetic selection. These receptors were obtained from a donor at least 40 years old with multiple myeloma.

This clonotype was picked up a small number of times. One base away lies a much larger clone, so this may be a sequencing read error. The chain uses TRBV5-1 and TRBJ1-1, with 7 positions matching TRBD1. Germline CDR1 SGHRS, CDR2 YFSETQ. CDR3 length: 14 amino acids. The CDR3 here is CACRGDMMNTEAFF. Written as DNA, the CDR3 is TGCGCCTGCAGGGGGGATATGATGAACACTGAAGCTTTCTTT.

By sample share, this clonotype is hyperexpanded. V gene TRBV9 combines with J gene TRBJ1-1; D possibly corresponds to TRBD1 (5 bases). V was clipped by 7 bases and J by 4 bases, with 14 bases between them. Germline V gene sequence: CDR1 SGDLS, CDR2 YYNGEE. The CDR3 contains 13 residues. This CDR3 reads CASARAGTTEAFF. CDR3 coding DNA: TGTGCCAGCGCACGAGCTGGGACCACTGAAGCTTTCTTT.